This is a list of T cell receptor beta chains from one sample in a study of T cell responses to AZD1222 COVID-19 vaccine. Profiling relied on immunoSEQ multiplex PCR, and the TCRdb table lists in-frame clones only, not all of them. The table lists approximately 120,000 clones, 93% of them singletons. Here the sequenced sample was peripheral blood, taken on day 0 of AZD1222 vaccination. These receptors were obtained from an adult in good health. Each CDR3 is given with its conserved first and last residue. The order of the fields is CDR3 length, D gene, clone size, V gene, J gene, CDR3 protein, CDR3 DNA. D genes are given only for firm matches. Clone size is not always given. Where it is, it says once, few, many or a class for expanded clones.

len: 14; d_gene: -; abundance: -; v_gene: TRBV5-6; j_gene: TRBJ1-2; CDR3aa: CASSLSGDRGGYTF; CDR3nt: TGTGCCAGCAGCTTATCGGGGGACCGAGGGGGCTACACCTTC
len: 13; d_gene: -; abundance: -; v_gene: TRBV29-1; j_gene: TRBJ2-5; CDR3aa: CSGSRTGQETQYF; CDR3nt: TGCAGCGGATCACGGACGGGCCAAGAGACCCAGTACTTC
len: 12; d_gene: -; abundance: -; v_gene: TRBV10-3; j_gene: TRBJ2-2; CDR3aa: CAISESAGELFF; CDR3nt: TGTGCCATCAGTGAGTCAGCCGGGGAGCTGTTTTTT
len: 14; d_gene: -; abundance: few; v_gene: TRBV9; j_gene: TRBJ2-7; CDR3aa: CASSPTDWVGEQYF; CDR3nt: TGTGCCAGCAGCCCGACGGACTGGGTCGGCGAGCAGTACTTC
len: 15; d_gene: -; abundance: -; v_gene: TRBV6-4; j_gene: TRBJ2-1; CDR3aa: CASSDSGGSNNEQFF; CDR3nt: TGTGCCAGCAGTGACTCGGGCGGATCTAACAATGAGCAGTTCTTC
len: 14; d_gene: -; abundance: -; v_gene: TRBV7-8; j_gene: TRBJ2-3; CDR3aa: CASSLGSSEDTQYF; CDR3nt: TGTGCCAGCAGCTTAGGCAGCTCCGAGGATACGCAGTATTTT
len: 15; d_gene: TRBD2; abundance: -; v_gene: TRBV27; j_gene: TRBJ2-1; CDR3aa: CASSLALAGDDEQFF; CDR3nt: TGTGCCAGCAGCTTAGCACTAGCGGGAGACGATGAGCAGTTCTTC
len: 15; d_gene: TRBD1; abundance: -; v_gene: TRBV3-1/TRBV3-2; j_gene: TRBJ2-2; CDR3aa: CASKLNQGAAGELFF; CDR3nt: TGTGCCAGCAAACTGAATCAGGGGGCCGCCGGGGAGCTGTTTTTT
len: 17; d_gene: TRBD2; abundance: -; v_gene: TRBV18; j_gene: TRBJ2-7; CDR3aa: CASSARTSGKSSYEQYF; CDR3nt: TGTGCCAGCTCAGCTCGGACTAGCGGGAAATCCTCCTACGAGCAGTACTTC
len: 16; d_gene: TRBD1; abundance: -; v_gene: TRBV5-1; j_gene: TRBJ2-7; CDR3aa: CASSPSTGTGPYEQYF; CDR3nt: TGCGCCAGCAGCCCCTCCACCGGGACAGGGCCTTACGAGCAGTACTTC
len: 14; d_gene: -; abundance: -; v_gene: TRBV6-5; j_gene: TRBJ1-2; CDR3aa: CASSYSRQSYGYTF; CDR3nt: TGTGCCAGCAGTTACTCGCGTCAGAGCTATGGCTACACCTTC
len: 12; d_gene: TRBD1; abundance: -; v_gene: TRBV24-1; j_gene: TRBJ2-5; CDR3aa: CATRGQGRTQYF; CDR3nt: TGTGCCACCAGGGGACAGGGAAGGACCCAGTACTTC
len: 14; d_gene: -; abundance: -; v_gene: TRBV6-5; j_gene: TRBJ2-7; CDR3aa: CASSLDGMILEQYF; CDR3nt: TGTGCCAGCAGCCTAGACGGCATGATATTGGAGCAGTACTTC
len: 13; d_gene: -; abundance: once; v_gene: TRBV3-1/TRBV3-2; j_gene: TRBJ2-7; CDR3aa: CASSQAALYEQYF; CDR3nt: TGTGCCAGCAGCCAAGCAGCGCTCTACGAGCAGTACTTC
len: 17; d_gene: TRBD2; abundance: once; v_gene: TRBV30; j_gene: TRBJ2-3; CDR3aa: CAWSLGLAGGPTDTQYF; CDR3nt: TGTGCCTGGAGCTTGGGACTAGCGGGAGGGCCTACAGATACGCAGTATTTT
len: 14; d_gene: -; abundance: -; v_gene: TRBV7-8; j_gene: TRBJ2-1; CDR3aa: CASSLVRSHNEQFF; CDR3nt: TGTGCCAGCAGCTTAGTTCGGAGTCACAATGAGCAGTTCTTC
len: 15; d_gene: -; abundance: -; v_gene: TRBV5-3; j_gene: TRBJ1-5; CDR3aa: CARSFRLPYNQPQHF; CDR3nt: TGTGCCAGAAGCTTTAGGTTGCCGTATAATCAGCCCCAGCATTTT
len: 16; d_gene: TRBD2; abundance: -; v_gene: TRBV5-1; j_gene: TRBJ2-3; CDR3aa: CASSLLTSGSTDTQYF; CDR3nt: TGCGCCAGCAGCTTATTGACTAGCGGGAGCACAGATACGCAGTATTTT
len: 14; d_gene: -; abundance: -; v_gene: TRBV29-1; j_gene: TRBJ2-7; CDR3aa: CSVGRGDSSYEQYF; CDR3nt: TGCAGCGTCGGCCGAGGGGATAGCTCCTACGAGCAGTACTTC
len: 15; d_gene: TRBD1; abundance: -; v_gene: TRBV7-6; j_gene: TRBJ1-2; CDR3aa: CASSLGQGASYGYTF; CDR3nt: TGTGCCAGCAGCTTAGGACAGGGGGCCTCGTATGGCTACACCTTC
len: 11; d_gene: -; abundance: -; v_gene: TRBV30; j_gene: TRBJ2-2; CDR3aa: CAWSWSGELFF; CDR3nt: TGTGCCTGGAGTTGGAGTGGGGAGCTGTTTTTT
len: 13; d_gene: TRBD1; abundance: -; v_gene: TRBV27; j_gene: TRBJ1-1; CDR3aa: CASSFRDSTEAFF; CDR3nt: TGTGCCAGCAGTTTTAGGGACAGCACTGAAGCTTTCTTT
len: 15; d_gene: -; abundance: -; v_gene: TRBV6-2/TRBV6-3; j_gene: TRBJ1-5; CDR3aa: CASSRGTKSNQPQHF; CDR3nt: TGTGCCAGCAGCCGAGGGACAAAGAGCAATCAGCCCCAGCATTTT
len: 15; d_gene: -; abundance: once; v_gene: TRBV3-1/TRBV3-2; j_gene: TRBJ2-6; CDR3aa: CASSQNVDGANVLTF; CDR3nt: TGTGCCAGCAGTCAAAACGTCGATGGGGCCAACGTCCTGACTTTC
len: 15; d_gene: TRBD2; abundance: -; v_gene: TRBV11-1; j_gene: TRBJ2-7; CDR3aa: CASSLGGTKTYEQYF; CDR3nt: TGTGCCAGCAGCTTAGGAGGGACTAAAACCTACGAGCAGTACTTC
len: 13; d_gene: -; abundance: -; v_gene: TRBV30; j_gene: TRBJ1-1; CDR3aa: CAWSVATNTEAFF; CDR3nt: TGTGCCTGGAGTGTCGCTACGAACACTGAAGCTTTCTTT
len: 13; d_gene: -; abundance: -; v_gene: TRBV2; j_gene: TRBJ1-1; CDR3aa: CAPGVRVNTEAFF; CDR3nt: TGTGCCCCAGGGGTAAGGGTGAACACTGAAGCTTTCTTT
len: 13; d_gene: -; abundance: -; v_gene: TRBV29-1; j_gene: TRBJ1-1; CDR3aa: CSVEVGDRTEAFF; CDR3nt: TGCAGCGTTGAGGTGGGTGATAGGACTGAAGCTTTCTTT
len: 16; d_gene: -; abundance: -; v_gene: TRBV24-1; j_gene: TRBJ2-1; CDR3aa: CATSRRGVGSYNEQFF; CDR3nt: TGTGCCACCAGTAGGAGGGGCGTGGGGTCCTACAATGAGCAGTTCTTC
len: 15; d_gene: -; abundance: -; v_gene: TRBV4-1; j_gene: TRBJ1-5; CDR3aa: CASSQESGLGQPQHF; CDR3nt: TGCGCCAGCAGCCAAGAAAGTGGGCTGGGGCAGCCCCAGCATTTT
len: 15; d_gene: TRBD2; abundance: -; v_gene: TRBV7-6; j_gene: TRBJ2-3; CDR3aa: CASSLVGRETDTQYF; CDR3nt: TGTGCCAGCAGCTTAGTGGGGCGGGAGACAGATACGCAGTATTTT
len: 13; d_gene: -; abundance: -; v_gene: TRBV6-2/TRBV6-3; j_gene: TRBJ1-1; CDR3aa: CASSYSENTEAFF; CDR3nt: TGTGCCAGCAGTTATTCGGAGAACACTGAAGCTTTCTTT
len: 16; d_gene: TRBD2; abundance: -; v_gene: TRBV5-6; j_gene: TRBJ2-3; CDR3aa: CASSFVASGNTDTQYF; CDR3nt: TGTGCCAGCAGCTTTGTAGCTAGCGGGAACACAGATACGCAGTATTTT
len: 14; d_gene: TRBD2; abundance: -; v_gene: TRBV27; j_gene: TRBJ2-7; CDR3aa: CASSRLAGSYEQYF; CDR3nt: TGTGCCAGCAGTCGACTAGCGGGTTCCTACGAGCAGTACTTC
len: 15; d_gene: -; abundance: -; v_gene: TRBV4-3; j_gene: TRBJ1-5; CDR3aa: CASSHRQVNNQPQHF; CDR3nt: TGCGCCAGCAGCCACCGACAGGTGAACAATCAGCCCCAGCATTTT
len: 18; d_gene: TRBD2; abundance: -; v_gene: TRBV6-4; j_gene: TRBJ2-3; CDR3aa: CASSETASGSSITDTQYF; CDR3nt: TGTGCCAGCAGTGAAACGGCTAGCGGGAGCAGCATCACAGATACGCAGTATTTT
len: 15; d_gene: -; abundance: -; v_gene: TRBV6-5; j_gene: TRBJ1-1; CDR3aa: CASSYWGIEHTEAFF; CDR3nt: TGTGCCAGCAGTTACTGGGGGATAGAGCACACTGAAGCTTTCTTT
len: 18; d_gene: TRBD2; abundance: -; v_gene: TRBV5-1; j_gene: TRBJ2-1; CDR3aa: CASSLAGPQRGRSNEQFF; CDR3nt: TGCGCCAGCAGCTTGGCGGGCCCTCAGCGGGGGAGGTCGAATGAGCAGTTCTTC
len: 13; d_gene: -; abundance: -; v_gene: TRBV5-1; j_gene: TRBJ2-1; CDR3aa: CASSLGGSNEQFF; CDR3nt: TGCGCCAGCAGCTTGGGGGGGAGCAATGAGCAGTTCTTC
len: 14; d_gene: TRBD1; abundance: -; v_gene: TRBV6-5; j_gene: TRBJ1-1; CDR3aa: CASARQGVVTEAFF; CDR3nt: TGTGCCAGCGCCCGACAGGGAGTGGTTACTGAAGCTTTCTTT
len: 14; d_gene: -; abundance: -; v_gene: TRBV7-2; j_gene: TRBJ1-5; CDR3aa: CASSSGAGNQPQHF; CDR3nt: TGTGCCAGCAGCTCGGGTGCGGGCAATCAGCCCCAGCATTTT
len: 14; d_gene: -; abundance: -; v_gene: TRBV7-2; j_gene: TRBJ1-1; CDR3aa: CASSFTRVNTEAFF; CDR3nt: TGTGCCAGCAGCTTTACAAGAGTGAACACTGAAGCTTTCTTT
len: 14; d_gene: -; abundance: -; v_gene: TRBV6-5; j_gene: TRBJ1-1; CDR3aa: CASRKDRENTEAFF; CDR3nt: TGTGCCAGCAGGAAAGACCGCGAGAACACTGAAGCTTTCTTT
len: 15; d_gene: TRBD1; abundance: once; v_gene: TRBV19; j_gene: TRBJ1-5; CDR3aa: CASSPRDRVNQPQHF; CDR3nt: TGTGCCAGTAGTCCCCGGGACAGGGTCAATCAGCCCCAGCATTTT
len: 13; d_gene: -; abundance: -; v_gene: TRBV7-3; j_gene: TRBJ1-2; CDR3aa: CASSLQGTSGYTF; CDR3nt: TGTGCCAGCAGCTTACAGGGTACTTCTGGCTACACCTTC
len: 14; d_gene: -; abundance: -; v_gene: TRBV15; j_gene: TRBJ2-3; CDR3aa: CATQRVRGTDTQYF; CDR3nt: TGTGCCACCCAGCGGGTGCGGGGCACAGATACGCAGTATTTT
len: 15; d_gene: TRBD2; abundance: -; v_gene: TRBV5-1; j_gene: TRBJ2-1; CDR3aa: CASRATGLAGNEQFF; CDR3nt: TGCGCCAGCAGGGCCACTGGACTAGCGGGGAATGAGCAGTTCTTC
len: 15; d_gene: -; abundance: once; v_gene: TRBV4-3; j_gene: TRBJ1-5; CDR3aa: CASSQDGGENQPQHF; CDR3nt: TGCGCCAGCAGCCAAGATGGGGGAGAAAATCAGCCCCAGCATTTT
len: 16; d_gene: -; abundance: -; v_gene: TRBV5-8; j_gene: TRBJ1-1; CDR3aa: CASSLYVGAGNTEAFF; CDR3nt: TGTGCCAGCAGCCTCTACGTAGGGGCCGGTAACACTGAAGCTTTCTTT
len: 13; d_gene: -; abundance: -; v_gene: TRBV3-1/TRBV3-2; j_gene: TRBJ1-1; CDR3aa: CASSQGVNTEAFF; CDR3nt: TGTGCCAGCAGCCAGGGCGTGAACACTGAAGCTTTCTTT
len: 16; d_gene: -; abundance: -; v_gene: TRBV5-5; j_gene: TRBJ1-5; CDR3aa: CASSPVGTGTAQPQHF; CDR3nt: TGTGCCAGCAGCCCGGTGGGTACAGGGACGGCTCAGCCCCAGCATTTT
len: 13; d_gene: TRBD1; abundance: -; v_gene: TRBV29-1; j_gene: TRBJ1-5; CDR3aa: CSAKQGGNQPQHF; CDR3nt: TGCAGCGCCAAGCAGGGGGGCAATCAGCCCCAGCATTTT
len: 11; d_gene: -; abundance: few; v_gene: TRBV6-5; j_gene: TRBJ2-2; CDR3aa: CASRNAGELFF; CDR3nt: TGTGCCAGCAGGAACGCCGGGGAGCTGTTTTTT
len: 14; d_gene: -; abundance: -; v_gene: TRBV4-2; j_gene: TRBJ1-1; CDR3aa: CASSPNRERAEAFF; CDR3nt: TGTGCCAGCAGCCCCAACAGGGAGAGGGCTGAAGCTTTCTTT
len: 15; d_gene: TRBD1; abundance: -; v_gene: TRBV6-2/TRBV6-3; j_gene: TRBJ2-4; CDR3aa: CASSRQGNAKNIQYF; CDR3nt: TGTGCCAGCAGTCGACAGGGGAATGCCAAAAACATTCAGTACTTC
len: 14; d_gene: TRBD1; abundance: -; v_gene: TRBV28; j_gene: TRBJ1-2; CDR3aa: CASRTGTEDYGYTF; CDR3nt: TGTGCCAGCAGAACCGGGACAGAAGACTATGGCTACACCTTC
len: 14; d_gene: TRBD1; abundance: -; v_gene: TRBV7-2; j_gene: TRBJ2-5; CDR3aa: CASSQDRVRETQYF; CDR3nt: TGTGCCAGCAGCCAAGACAGGGTCAGGGAGACCCAGTACTTC
len: 14; d_gene: TRBD2; abundance: -; v_gene: TRBV6-5; j_gene: TRBJ2-1; CDR3aa: CASRGAGGKNEQFF; CDR3nt: TGTGCCAGCAGGGGAGCGGGAGGTAAAAATGAGCAGTTCTTC
len: 15; d_gene: TRBD1; abundance: -; v_gene: TRBV5-4; j_gene: TRBJ1-4; CDR3aa: CASSSWDRGNEKLFF; CDR3nt: TGTGCCAGCAGCTCCTGGGACAGGGGTAATGAAAAACTGTTTTTT
len: 15; d_gene: -; abundance: -; v_gene: TRBV7-2; j_gene: TRBJ1-2; CDR3aa: CASSPTFRVNYGYTF; CDR3nt: TGTGCCAGCAGCCCTACTTTTAGAGTTAACTATGGCTACACCTTC